The entry that follows covers one T cell receptor beta chain sequence. Its antigen is still unknown. This sample was included in a study of cytomegalovirus exposure and HLA in healthy donors. Study-level results: Several of the most significant clusters appeared, in a later analysis, to be linked to common viral pathogens. TCR beta sequences numbering around 15,000 were associated with HLA alleles at 0.05 false discovery rate in a later analysis. Most TCR beta V segments were productive about 87% or about 30% of the time in an earlier analysis.

J gave up 3 bases and V 1 base, and 2 bases lay outside the gene matches. The germline gives CDR1 SGHAT, CDR2 FQNNGV. The CDR3 spans 15 residues. Vbeta (60) and Jbeta (13) primers were used in the PCR. Generated by immunoSEQ multiplex PCR, the TCRdb table keeps only in-frame clones and is missing some. This sample has about 130,000 clones, with around three quarters found just once. What was sequenced was PBMCs. This receptor was obtained from a woman aged 60-70 years in good health and CMV-seropositive. V gene TRBV11-2 combines with J gene TRBJ2-5, with TRBD2 matching over 10 bases. The CDR3 DNA follows: TGTGCCAGCAGCTTAGGTAGCGGGGGGAAAGAGACCCAGTACTTC. Translating it yields CASSLGSGGKETQYF.